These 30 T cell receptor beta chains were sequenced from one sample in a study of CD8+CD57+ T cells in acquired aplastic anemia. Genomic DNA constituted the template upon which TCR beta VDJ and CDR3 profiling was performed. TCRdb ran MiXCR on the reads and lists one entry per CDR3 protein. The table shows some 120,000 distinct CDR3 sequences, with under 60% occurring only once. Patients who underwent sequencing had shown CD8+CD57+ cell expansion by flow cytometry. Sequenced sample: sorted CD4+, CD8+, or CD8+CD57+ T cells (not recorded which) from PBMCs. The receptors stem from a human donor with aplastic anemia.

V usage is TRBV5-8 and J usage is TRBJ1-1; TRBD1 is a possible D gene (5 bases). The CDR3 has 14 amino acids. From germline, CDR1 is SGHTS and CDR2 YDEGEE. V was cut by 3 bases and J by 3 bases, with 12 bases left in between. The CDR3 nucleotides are TGTGCCAGCAGCTCTCAGGGTGTCGACACTGAAGCTTTCTTT. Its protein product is CASSSQGVDTEAFF.

CDR3 protein: CASSLLGTSNEQFF. The CDR3 region has the DNA TGTGCCAGCAGCCTTCTTGGGACATCTAATGAGCAGTTCTTC. The chain is built from TRBV6-1 and TRBJ2-1; perhaps TRBD1 as D (6 bases). Per germline, CDR1 MNHNS and CDR2 SASEGT. The germline V and J ends were trimmed by 6 bases and 7 bases, with 16 bases remaining between them. This CDR3 has 14 amino acids.

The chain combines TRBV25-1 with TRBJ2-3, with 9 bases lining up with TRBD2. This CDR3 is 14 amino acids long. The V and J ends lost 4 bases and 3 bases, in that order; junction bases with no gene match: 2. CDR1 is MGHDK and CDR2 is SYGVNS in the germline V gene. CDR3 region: CASSASGDTDTQYF. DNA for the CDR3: TGTGCCAGCAGTGCTAGCGGGGATACAGATACGCAGTATTTT.

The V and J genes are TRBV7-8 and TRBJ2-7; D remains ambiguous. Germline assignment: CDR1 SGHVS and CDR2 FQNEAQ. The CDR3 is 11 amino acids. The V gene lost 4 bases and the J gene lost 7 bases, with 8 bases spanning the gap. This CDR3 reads CASSSGREQYF. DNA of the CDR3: TGTGCCAGCAGCTCCGGTCGAGAGCAGTACTTC.

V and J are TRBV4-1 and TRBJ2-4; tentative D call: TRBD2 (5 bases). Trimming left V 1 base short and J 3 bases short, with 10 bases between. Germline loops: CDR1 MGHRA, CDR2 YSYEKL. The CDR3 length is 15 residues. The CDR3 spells CASSQGQAGKNIQYF. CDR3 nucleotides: TGCGCCAGCAGCCAAGGGCAGGCGGGCAAAAACATTCAGTACTTC.

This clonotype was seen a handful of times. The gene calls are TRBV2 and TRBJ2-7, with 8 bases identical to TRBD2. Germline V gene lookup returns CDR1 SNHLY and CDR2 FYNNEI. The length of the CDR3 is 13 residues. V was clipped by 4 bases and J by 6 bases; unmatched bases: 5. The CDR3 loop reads CASSAETSGEQYF. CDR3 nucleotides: TGTGCCAGCAGTGCAGAAACTAGCGGCGAGCAGTACTTC. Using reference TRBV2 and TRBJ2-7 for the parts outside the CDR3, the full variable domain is EPEVTQTPSHQVTQMGQEVILRCVPISNHLYFYWYRQILGQKVEFLVSFYNNEISEKSEIFDDQFSVERPDGSNFTLKIRSTKLEDSAMYFCASSAETSGEQYFGPGTRLTVT.

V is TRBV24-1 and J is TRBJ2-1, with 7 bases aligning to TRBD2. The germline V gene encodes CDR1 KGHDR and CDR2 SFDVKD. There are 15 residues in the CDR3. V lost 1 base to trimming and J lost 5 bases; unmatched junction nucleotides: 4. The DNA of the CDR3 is TGTGCCACCAGTGATTTCGCGGGAGTAGACAATGAGCAGTTCTTC. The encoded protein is CATSDFAGVDNEQFF.

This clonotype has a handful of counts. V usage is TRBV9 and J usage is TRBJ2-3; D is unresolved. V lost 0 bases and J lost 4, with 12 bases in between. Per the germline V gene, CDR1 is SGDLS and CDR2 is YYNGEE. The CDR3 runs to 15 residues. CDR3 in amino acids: CASSVDPGRADTQYF. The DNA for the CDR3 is TGTGCCAGCAGCGTAGATCCAGGACGGGCAGATACGCAGTATTTT.

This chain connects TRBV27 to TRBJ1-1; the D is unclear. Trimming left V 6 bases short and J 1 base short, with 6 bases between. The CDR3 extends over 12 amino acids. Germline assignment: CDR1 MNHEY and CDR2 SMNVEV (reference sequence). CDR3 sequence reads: CASRSRNTEAFF. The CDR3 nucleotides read TGTGCCAGCAGATCCCGGAACACTGAAGCTTTCTTT.

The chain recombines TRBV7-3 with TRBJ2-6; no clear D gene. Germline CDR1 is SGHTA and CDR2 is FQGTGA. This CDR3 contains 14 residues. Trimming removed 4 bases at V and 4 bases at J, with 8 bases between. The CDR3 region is CASSSPGGANVLTF. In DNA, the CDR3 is TGTGCCAGCAGCTCCCCCGGGGGGGCCAACGTCCTGACTTTC.

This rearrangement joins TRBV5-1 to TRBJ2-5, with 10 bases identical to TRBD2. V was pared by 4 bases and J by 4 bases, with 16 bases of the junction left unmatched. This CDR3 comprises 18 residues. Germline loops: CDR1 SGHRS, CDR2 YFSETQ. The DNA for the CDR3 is TGCGCCAGCAGCCCCAAGGGGCTAGCGGGGGAGGGAGGAGAGACCCAGTACTTC. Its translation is CASSPKGLAGEGGETQYF. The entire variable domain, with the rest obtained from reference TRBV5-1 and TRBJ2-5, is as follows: KAGVTQTPRYLIKTRGQQVTLSCSPISGHRSVSWYQQTPGQGLQFLFEYFSETQRNKGNFPGRFSGRQFSNSRSEMNVSTLELGDSALYLCASSPKGLAGEGGETQYFGPGTRLLVL.

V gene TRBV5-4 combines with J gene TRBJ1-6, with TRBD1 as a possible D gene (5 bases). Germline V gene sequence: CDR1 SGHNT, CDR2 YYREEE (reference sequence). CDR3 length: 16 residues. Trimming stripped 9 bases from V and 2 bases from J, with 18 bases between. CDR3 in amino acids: CAIQPGGATYNSPLHF. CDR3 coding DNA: TGTGCCATCCAGCCTGGCGGGGCAACCTATAATTCACCCCTCCACTTT.

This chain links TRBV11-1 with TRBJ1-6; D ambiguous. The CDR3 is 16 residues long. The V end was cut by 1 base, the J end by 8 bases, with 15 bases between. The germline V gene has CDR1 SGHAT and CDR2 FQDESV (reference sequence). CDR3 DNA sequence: TGTGCCAGCAGCTTAGTTACGGGCTTCGGGGATTCACCCCTCCACTTT. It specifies CASSLVTGFGDSPLHF.

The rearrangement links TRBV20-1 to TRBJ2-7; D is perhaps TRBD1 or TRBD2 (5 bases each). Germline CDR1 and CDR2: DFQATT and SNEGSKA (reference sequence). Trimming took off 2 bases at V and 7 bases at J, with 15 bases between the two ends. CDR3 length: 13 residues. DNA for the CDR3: TGCAGTGCTAGAAATCGGGGCGCGATGGAGCAGTACTTC. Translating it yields CSARNRGAMEQYF.

The CDR3 coding sequence is TGTGCCAGCAGCTTATGGGGGGCCAACGTCCTGACTTTC. Translating gives CASSLWGANVLTF. V is TRBV7-2 and J is TRBJ2-6; D is ambiguous. V was cut by 2 bases and J by 4 bases, with 3 bases left in between. CDR1 and CDR2 (germline): SGHTA, FQGNSA. The CDR3 has 13 amino acids.

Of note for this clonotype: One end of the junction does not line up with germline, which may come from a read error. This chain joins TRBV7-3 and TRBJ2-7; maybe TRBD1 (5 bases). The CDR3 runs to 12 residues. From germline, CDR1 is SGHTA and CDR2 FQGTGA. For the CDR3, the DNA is TGCGCCAGCAGCCCGAATCAGGGAGAGCAGTACTTC. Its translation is CASSPNQGEQYF.

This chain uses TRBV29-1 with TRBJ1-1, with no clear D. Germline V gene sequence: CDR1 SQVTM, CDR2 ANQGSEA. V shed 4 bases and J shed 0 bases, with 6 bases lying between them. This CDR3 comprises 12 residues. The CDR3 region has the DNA TGCAGCGTTGGGACGGTGAACACTGAAGCTTTCTTT. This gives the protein CSVGTVNTEAFF.

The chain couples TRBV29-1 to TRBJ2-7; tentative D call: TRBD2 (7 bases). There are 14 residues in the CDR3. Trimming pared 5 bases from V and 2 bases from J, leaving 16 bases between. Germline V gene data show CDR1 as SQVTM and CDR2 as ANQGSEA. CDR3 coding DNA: TGCAGCGTTTCAGGGGCAGGGAGGGCCTACGAGCAGTACTTC. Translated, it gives CSVSGAGRAYEQYF.

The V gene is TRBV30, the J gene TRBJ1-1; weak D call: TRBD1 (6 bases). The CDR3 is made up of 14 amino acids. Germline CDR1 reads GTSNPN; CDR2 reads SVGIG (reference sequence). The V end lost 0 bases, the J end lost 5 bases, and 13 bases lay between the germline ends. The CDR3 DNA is TGTGCCTGGAGTGTACAGGGATCGGGGACTGAAGCTTTCTTT. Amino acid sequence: CAWSVQGSGTEAFF.

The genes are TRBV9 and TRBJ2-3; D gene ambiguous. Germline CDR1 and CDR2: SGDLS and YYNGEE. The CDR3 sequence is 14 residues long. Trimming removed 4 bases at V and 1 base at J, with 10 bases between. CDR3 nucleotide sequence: TGTGCCAGCAGCCCAGGTGGAGGCACAGATACGCAGTATTTT. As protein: CASSPGGGTDTQYF.

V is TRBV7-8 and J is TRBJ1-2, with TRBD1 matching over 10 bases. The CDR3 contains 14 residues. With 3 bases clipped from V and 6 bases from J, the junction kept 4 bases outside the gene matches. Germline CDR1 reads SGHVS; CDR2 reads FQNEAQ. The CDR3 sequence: CASSFGTGADGYTF. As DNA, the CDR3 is TGTGCCAGCAGCTTCGGGACAGGGGCAGATGGCTACACCTTC.

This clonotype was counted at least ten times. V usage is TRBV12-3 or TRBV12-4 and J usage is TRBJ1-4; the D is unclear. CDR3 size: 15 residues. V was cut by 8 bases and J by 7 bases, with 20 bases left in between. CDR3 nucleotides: TGTGCCAGCCGGACCGTCCCCAGCGGAGGTGAAAAACTGTTTTTT. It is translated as CASRTVPSGGEKLFF.

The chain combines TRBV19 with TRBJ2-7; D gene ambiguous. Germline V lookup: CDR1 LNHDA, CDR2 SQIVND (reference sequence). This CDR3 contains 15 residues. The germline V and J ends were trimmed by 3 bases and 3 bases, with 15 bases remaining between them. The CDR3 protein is CASSISRTQYYEQYF. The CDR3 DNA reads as TGTGCCAGTAGTATCTCGCGGACCCAGTACTACGAGCAGTACTTC.

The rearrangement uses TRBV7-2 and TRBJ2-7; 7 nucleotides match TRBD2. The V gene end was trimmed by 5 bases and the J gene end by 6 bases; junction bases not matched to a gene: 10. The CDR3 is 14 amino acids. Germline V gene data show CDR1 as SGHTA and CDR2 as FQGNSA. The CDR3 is CASSPPAGEREQYF. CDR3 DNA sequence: TGTGCCAGCAGCCCGCCTGCGGGAGAACGCGAGCAGTACTTC.

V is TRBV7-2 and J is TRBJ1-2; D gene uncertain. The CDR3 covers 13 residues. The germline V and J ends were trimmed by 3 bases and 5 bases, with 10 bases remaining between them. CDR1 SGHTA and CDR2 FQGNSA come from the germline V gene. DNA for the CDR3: TGTGCCAGCAGCTTTAGGTCCGAATATGGCTACACCTTC. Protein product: CASSFRSEYGYTF. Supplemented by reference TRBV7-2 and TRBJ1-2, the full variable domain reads GAGVSQSPSNKVTEKGKDVELRCDPISGHTALYWYRQSLGQGLEFLIYFQGNSAPDKSGLPSDRFSAERTGGSVSTLTIQRTQQEDSAVYLCASSFRSEYGYTFGSGTRLTVV.

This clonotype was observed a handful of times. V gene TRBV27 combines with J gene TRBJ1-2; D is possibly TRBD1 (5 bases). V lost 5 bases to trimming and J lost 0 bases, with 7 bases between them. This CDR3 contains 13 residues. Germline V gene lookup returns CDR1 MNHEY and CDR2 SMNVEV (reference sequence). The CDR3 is CASSQGPNYGYTF. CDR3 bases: TGTGCCAGCAGTCAGGGCCCTAACTATGGCTACACCTTC.

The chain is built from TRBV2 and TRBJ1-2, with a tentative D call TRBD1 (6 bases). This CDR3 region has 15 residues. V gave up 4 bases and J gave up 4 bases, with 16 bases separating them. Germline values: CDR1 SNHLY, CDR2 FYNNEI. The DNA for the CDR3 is TGTGCCAGCAGTGTTAATGACAGGTCGATCTATGGCTACACCTTC. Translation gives CASSVNDRSIYGYTF.

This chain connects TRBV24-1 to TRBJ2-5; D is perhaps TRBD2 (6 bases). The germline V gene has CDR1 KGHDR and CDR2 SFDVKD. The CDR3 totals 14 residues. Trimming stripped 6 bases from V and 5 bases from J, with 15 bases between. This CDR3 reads CATSHPTRSETQYF. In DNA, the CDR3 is TGTGCCACCAGTCACCCGACTAGGAGTGAGACCCAGTACTTC.

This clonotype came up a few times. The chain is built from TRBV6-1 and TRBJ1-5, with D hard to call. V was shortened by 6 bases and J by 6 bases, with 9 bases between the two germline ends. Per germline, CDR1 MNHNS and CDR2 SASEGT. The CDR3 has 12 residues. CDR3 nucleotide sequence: TGTGCCAGCAGGACCCCAGGTCAGCCCCAGCATTTT. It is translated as CASRTPGQPQHF.

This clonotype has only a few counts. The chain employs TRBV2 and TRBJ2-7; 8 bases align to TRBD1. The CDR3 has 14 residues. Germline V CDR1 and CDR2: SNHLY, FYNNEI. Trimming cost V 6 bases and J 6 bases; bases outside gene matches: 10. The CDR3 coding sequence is TGTGCCAGCAGCCTTACGGACGGACAGGGCGAGCAGTACTTC. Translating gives CASSLTDGQGEQYF.